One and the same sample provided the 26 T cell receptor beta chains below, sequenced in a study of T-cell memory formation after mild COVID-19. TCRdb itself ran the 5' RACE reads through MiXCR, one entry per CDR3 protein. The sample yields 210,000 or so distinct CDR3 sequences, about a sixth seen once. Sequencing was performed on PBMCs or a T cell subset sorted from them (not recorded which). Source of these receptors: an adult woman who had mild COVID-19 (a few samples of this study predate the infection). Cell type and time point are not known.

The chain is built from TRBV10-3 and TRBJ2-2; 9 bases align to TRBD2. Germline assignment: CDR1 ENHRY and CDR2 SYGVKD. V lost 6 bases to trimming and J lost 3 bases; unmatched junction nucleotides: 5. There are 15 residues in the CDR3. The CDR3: CAIRLGLADTGELFF. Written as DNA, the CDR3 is TGTGCCATCAGATTGGGACTAGCCGACACCGGGGAGCTGTTTTTT.

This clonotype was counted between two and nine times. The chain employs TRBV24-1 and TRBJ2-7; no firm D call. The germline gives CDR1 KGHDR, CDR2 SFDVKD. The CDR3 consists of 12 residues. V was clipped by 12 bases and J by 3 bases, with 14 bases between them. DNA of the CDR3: TGTGCCGCTAGGGATTTCAGCTACGAGCAGTACTTC. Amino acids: CAARDFSYEQYF.

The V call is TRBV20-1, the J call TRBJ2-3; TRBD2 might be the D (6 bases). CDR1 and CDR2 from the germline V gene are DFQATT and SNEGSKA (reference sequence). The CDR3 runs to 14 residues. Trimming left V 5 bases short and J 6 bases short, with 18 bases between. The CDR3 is CSAPDYRRVDTQYF. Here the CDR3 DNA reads TGCAGTGCTCCTGACTACCGGAGGGTGGATACGCAGTATTTT.

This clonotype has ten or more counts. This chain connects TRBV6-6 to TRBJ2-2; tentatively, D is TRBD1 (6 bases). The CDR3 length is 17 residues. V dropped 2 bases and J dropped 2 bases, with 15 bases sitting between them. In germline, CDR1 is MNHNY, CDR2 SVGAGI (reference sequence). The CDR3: CASSYGTGTPNTGELFF. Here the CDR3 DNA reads TGTGCCAGCAGTTACGGGACGGGGACACCCAACACCGGGGAGCTGTTTTTT.

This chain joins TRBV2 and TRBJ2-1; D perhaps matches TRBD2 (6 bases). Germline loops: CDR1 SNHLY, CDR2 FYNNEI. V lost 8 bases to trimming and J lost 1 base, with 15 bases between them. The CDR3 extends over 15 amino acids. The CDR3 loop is CASGTGGISYNEQFF. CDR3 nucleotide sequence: TGTGCCAGCGGGACTGGCGGGATATCCTACAATGAGCAGTTCTTC.

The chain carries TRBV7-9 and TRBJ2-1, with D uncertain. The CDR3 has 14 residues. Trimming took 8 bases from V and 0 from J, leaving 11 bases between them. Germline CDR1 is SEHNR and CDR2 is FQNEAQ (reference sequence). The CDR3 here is CASSWLGSYNEQFF. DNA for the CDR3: TGTGCCAGCTCTTGGTTGGGCTCCTACAATGAGCAGTTCTTC. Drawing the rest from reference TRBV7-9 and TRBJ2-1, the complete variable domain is DTGVSQNPRHKITKRGQNVTFRCDPISEHNRLYWYRQTLGQGPEFLTYFQNEAQLEKSRLLSDRFSAERPKGSFSTLEIQRTEQGDSAMYLCASSWLGSYNEQFFGPGTRLTVL.

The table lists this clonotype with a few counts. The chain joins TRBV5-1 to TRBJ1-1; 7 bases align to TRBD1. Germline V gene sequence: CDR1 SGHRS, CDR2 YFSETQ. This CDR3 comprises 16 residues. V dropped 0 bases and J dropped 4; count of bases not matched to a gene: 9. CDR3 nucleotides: TGCGCCAGCAGCTTGGGTGTACAGGGGCGGTTCACTGAAGCTTTCTTT. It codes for CASSLGVQGRFTEAFF.

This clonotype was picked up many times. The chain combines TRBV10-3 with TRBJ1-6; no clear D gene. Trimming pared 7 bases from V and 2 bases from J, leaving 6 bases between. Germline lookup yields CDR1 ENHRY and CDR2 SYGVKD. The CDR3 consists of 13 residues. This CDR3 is CAITDAYNSPLHF. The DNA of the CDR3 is TGTGCCATCACGGATGCCTATAATTCACCCCTCCACTTT.

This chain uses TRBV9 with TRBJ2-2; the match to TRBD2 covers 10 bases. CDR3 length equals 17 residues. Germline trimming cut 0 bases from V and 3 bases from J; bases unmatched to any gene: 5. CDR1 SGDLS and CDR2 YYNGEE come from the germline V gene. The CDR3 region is CASSVAGTSAYTGELFF. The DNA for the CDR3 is TGTGCCAGCAGCGTAGCGGGGACTAGCGCATACACCGGGGAGCTGTTTTTT. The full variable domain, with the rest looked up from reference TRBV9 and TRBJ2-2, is DSGVTQTPKHLITATGQRVTLRCSPRSGDLSVYWYQQSLDQGLQFLIQYYNGEERAKGNILERFSAQQFPDLHSELNLSSLELGDSALYFCASSVAGTSAYTGELFFGEGSRLTVL.

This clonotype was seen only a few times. The CDR3 DNA sequence: TGCGCCAGCAGCCCAGAGGGAGCCTTATATGGCTACACCTTC. This sequence encodes CASSPEGALYGYTF. The chain has TRBV5-1 and TRBJ1-2; D uncertain. The germline gives CDR1 SGHRS, CDR2 YFSETQ. V lost 4 bases, J lost 5 bases, and 15 bases lay in between. The CDR3 has 14 residues.

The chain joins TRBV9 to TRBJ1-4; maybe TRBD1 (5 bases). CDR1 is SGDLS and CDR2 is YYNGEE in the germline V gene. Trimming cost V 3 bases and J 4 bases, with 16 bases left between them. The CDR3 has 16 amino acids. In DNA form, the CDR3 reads TGTGCCAGCAGCGGTGGGGACGGGATACTTAATGAAAAACTGTTTTTT. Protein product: CASSGGDGILNEKLFF.

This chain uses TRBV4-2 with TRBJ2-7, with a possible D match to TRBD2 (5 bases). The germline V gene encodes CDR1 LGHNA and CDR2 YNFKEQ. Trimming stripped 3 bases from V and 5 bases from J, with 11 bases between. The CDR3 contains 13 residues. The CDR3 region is CASSHRPGDEQYF. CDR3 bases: TGTGCCAGCAGCCACCGGCCCGGGGACGAGCAGTACTTC.

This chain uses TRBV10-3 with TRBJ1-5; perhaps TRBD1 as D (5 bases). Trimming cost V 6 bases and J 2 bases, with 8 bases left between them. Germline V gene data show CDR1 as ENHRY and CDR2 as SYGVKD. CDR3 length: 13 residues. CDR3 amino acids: CAIRDNRNQPQHF. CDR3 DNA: TGTGCCATCAGGGACAATCGCAATCAGCCCCAGCATTTT.

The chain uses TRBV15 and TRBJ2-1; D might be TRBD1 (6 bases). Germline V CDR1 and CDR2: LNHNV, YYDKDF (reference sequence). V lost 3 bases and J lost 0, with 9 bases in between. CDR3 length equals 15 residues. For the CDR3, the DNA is TGTGCCACCAGCAGGGCGACAGGCTCCTACAATGAGCAGTTCTTC. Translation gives CATSRATGSYNEQFF.

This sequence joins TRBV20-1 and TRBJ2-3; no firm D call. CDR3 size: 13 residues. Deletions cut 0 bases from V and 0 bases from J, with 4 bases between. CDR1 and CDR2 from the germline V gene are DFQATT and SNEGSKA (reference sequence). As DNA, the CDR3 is TGCAGTGCTAGAGAGGACAGCACAGATACGCAGTATTTT. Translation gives CSAREDSTDTQYF.

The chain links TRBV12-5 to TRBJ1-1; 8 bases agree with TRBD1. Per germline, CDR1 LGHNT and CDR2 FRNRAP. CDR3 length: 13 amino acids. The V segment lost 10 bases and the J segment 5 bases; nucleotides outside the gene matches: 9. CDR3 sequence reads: CATAQGAGTEAFF. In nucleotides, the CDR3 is TGTGCTACCGCCCAGGGGGCAGGTACTGAAGCTTTCTTT.

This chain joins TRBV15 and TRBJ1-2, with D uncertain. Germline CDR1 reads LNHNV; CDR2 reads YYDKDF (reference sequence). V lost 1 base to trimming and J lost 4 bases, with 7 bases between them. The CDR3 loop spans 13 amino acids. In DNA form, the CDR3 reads TGTGCCACCAGCAGAGCGGGTCTCTATGGCTACACCTTC. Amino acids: CATSRAGLYGYTF.

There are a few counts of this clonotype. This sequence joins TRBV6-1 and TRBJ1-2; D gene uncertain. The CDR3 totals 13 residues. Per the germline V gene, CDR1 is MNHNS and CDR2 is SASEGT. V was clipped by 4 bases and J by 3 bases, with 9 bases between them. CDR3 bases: TGTGCCAGCAGTGCAGAAGGGCACTATGGCTACACCTTC. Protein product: CASSAEGHYGYTF.

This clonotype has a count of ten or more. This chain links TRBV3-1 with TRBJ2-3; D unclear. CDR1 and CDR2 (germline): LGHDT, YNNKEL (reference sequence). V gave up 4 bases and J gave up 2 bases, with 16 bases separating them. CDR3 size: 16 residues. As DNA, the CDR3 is TGTGCCAGCAGCCGAGGTTTCGCCACACTCACAGATACGCAGTATTTT. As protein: CASSRGFATLTDTQYF.

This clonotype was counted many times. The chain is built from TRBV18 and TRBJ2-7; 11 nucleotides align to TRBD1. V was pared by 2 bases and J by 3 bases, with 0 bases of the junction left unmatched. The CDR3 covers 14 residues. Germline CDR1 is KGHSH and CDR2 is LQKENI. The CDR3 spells CASSPGTGGYEQYF. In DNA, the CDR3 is TGTGCCAGCTCACCAGGGACAGGGGGCTACGAGCAGTACTTC.

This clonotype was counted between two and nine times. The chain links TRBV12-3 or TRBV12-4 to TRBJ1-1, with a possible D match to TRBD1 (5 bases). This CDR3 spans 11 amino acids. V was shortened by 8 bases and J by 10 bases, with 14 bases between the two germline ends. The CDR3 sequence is CASSSGLGAFF. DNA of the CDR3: TGTGCCAGCTCCTCAGGGCTAGGAGCTTTCTTT.

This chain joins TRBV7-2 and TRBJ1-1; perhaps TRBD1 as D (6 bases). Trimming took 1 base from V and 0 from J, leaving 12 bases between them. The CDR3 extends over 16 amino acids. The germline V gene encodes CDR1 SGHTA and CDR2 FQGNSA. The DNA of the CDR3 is TGTGCCAGCAGCTTAGGGGGGCCTACTATGAACACTGAAGCTTTCTTT. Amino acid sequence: CASSLGGPTMNTEAFF.

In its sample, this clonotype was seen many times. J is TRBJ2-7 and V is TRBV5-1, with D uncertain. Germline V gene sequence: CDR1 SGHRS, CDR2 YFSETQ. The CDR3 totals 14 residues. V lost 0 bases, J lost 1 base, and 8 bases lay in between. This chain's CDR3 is CASSLDGRSYEQYF. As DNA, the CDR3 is TGCGCCAGCAGCTTGGACGGCAGGTCCTACGAGCAGTACTTC.

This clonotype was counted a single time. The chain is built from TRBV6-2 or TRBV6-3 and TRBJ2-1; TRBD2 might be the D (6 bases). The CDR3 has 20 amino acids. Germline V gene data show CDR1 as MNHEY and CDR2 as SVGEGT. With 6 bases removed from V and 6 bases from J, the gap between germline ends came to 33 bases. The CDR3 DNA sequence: TGTGCCAGCAGCGCCCCAGGGCGGGGAGTAACAACTAATCCCCCCAATGAGCAGTTCTTC. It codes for CASSAPGRGVTTNPPNEQFF.

The CDR3 sequence is CSVGSQSPYEQYF. The DNA of the CDR3 is TGCAGCGTTGGTAGTCAGTCTCCCTACGAGCAGTACTTC. The gene calls are TRBV29-1 and TRBJ2-7; D is uncertain. This CDR3 region has 13 residues. CDR1 is SQVTM and CDR2 is ANQGSEA in the germline V gene. V lost 4 bases and J lost 2, with 12 bases in between.

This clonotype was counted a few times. The CDR3 spells CASSRSGTGNTDTQYF. CDR3 coding DNA: TGTGCCAGCAGCCGAAGCGGGACTGGCAACACAGATACGCAGTATTTT. J is TRBJ2-3 and V is TRBV7-6, with 7 bases that match TRBD2. The CDR3 has 16 amino acids. The V segment lost 5 bases and the J segment 2 bases; nucleotides outside the gene matches: 10. CDR1 SGHVS and CDR2 FNYEAQ come from the germline V gene.